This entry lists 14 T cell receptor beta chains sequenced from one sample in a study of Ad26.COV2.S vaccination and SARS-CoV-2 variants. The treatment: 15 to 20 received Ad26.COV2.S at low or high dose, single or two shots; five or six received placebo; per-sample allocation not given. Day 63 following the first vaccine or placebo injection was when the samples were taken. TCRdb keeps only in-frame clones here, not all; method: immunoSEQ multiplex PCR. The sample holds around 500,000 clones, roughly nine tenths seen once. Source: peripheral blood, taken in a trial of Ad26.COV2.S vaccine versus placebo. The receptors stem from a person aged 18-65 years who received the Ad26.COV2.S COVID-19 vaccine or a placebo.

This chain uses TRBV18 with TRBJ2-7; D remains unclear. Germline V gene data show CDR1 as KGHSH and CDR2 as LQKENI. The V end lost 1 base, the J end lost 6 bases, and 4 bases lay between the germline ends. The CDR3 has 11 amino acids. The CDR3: CASSPQVEQYF. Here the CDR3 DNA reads TGTGCCAGCTCACCACAAGTCGAGCAGTACTTC.

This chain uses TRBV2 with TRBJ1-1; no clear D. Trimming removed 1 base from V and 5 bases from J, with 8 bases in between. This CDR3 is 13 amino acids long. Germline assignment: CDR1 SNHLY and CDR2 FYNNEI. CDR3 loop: CASSEEARTEAFF. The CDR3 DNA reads TGTGCCAGCAGTGAAGAGGCGAGGACTGAAGCTTTCTTT.

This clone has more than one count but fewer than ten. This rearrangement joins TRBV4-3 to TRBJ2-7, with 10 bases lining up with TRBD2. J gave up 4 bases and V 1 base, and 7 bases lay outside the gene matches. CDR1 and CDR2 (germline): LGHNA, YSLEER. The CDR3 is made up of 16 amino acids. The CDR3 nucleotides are TGCGCCAGCAGCCAAGGACCTAGCGGGGGCCCTTACGAGCAGTACTTC. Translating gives CASSQGPSGGPYEQYF.

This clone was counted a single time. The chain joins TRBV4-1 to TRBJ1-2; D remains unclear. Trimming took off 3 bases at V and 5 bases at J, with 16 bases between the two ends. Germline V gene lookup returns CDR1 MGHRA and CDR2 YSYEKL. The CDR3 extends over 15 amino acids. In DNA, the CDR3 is TGCGCCAGCAGCCACCCTTCCGCAAGCCAGTATGGCTACACCTTC. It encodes CASSHPSASQYGYTF.

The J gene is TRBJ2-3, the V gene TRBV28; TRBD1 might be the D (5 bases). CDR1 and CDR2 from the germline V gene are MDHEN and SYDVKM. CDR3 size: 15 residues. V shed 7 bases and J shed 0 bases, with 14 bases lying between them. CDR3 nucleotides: TGTGCCAGCAAACATCCAGGGTCTAGCACAGATACGCAGTATTTT. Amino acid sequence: CASKHPGSSTDTQYF.

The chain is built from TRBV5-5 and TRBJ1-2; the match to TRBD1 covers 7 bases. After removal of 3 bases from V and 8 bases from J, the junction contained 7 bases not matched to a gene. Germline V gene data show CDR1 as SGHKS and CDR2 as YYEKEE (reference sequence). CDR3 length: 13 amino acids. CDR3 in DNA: TGTGCCAGCAGCTCGTGGGACAGCCTCGGCTACACCTTC. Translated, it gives CASSSWDSLGYTF.

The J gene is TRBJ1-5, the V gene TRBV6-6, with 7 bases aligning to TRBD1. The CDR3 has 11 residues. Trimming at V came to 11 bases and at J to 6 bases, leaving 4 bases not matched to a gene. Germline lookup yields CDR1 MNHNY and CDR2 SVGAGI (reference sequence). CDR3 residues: CAAGGGQPQHF. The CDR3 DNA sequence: TGTGCCGCAGGGGGTGGTCAGCCCCAGCATTTT.

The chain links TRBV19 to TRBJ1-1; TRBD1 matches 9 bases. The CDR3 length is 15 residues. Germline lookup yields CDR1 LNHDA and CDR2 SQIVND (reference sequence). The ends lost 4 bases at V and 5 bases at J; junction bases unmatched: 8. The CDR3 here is CASSRWTGVETEAFF. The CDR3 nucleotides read TGTGCCAGTAGTAGATGGACAGGGGTGGAAACTGAAGCTTTCTTT.

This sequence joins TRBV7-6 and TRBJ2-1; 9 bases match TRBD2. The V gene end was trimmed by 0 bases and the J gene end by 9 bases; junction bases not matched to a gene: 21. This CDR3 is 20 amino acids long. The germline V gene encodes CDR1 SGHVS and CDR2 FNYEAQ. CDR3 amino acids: CASSLALSWREGEAVGEQFF. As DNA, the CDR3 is TGTGCCAGCAGCTTAGCGCTATCGTGGCGGGAGGGCGAAGCTGTTGGTGAGCAGTTCTTC. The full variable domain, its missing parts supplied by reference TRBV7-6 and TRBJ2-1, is GAGVSQSPRYKVTKRGQDVALRCDPISGHVSLYWYRQALGQGPEFLTYFNYEAQQDKSGLPNDRFSAERPEGSISTLTIQRTEQRDSAMYRCASSLALSWREGEAVGEQFFGPGTRLTVL.

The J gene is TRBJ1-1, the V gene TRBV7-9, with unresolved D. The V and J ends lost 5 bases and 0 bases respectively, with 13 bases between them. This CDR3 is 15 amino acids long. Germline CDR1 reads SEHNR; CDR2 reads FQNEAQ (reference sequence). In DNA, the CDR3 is TGTGCCAGCAGCCCCGAAGGACCGGTGAACACTGAAGCTTTCTTT. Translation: CASSPEGPVNTEAFF.

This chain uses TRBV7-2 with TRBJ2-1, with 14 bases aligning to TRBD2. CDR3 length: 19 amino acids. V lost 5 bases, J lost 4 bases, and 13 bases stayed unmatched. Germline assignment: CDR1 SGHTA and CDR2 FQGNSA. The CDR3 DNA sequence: TGTGCCAGCAGCCTAGGACTAGCGGGGGGTTCACACTTTTACAATGAGCAGTTCTTC. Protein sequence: CASSLGLAGGSHFYNEQFF.

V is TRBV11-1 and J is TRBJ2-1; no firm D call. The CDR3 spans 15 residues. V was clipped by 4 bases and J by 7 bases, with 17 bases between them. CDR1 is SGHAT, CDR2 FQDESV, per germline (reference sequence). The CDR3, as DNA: TGTGCCAGCAGCTCCATAGACCTCGGTAGTAATGAGCAGTTCTTC. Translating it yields CASSSIDLGSNEQFF.

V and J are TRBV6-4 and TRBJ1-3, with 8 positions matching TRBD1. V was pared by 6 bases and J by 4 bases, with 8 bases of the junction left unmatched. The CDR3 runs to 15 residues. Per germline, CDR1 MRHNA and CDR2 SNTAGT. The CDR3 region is CASREGQGSGNTIYF. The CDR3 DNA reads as TGTGCCAGCAGGGAAGGACAGGGATCAGGAAACACCATATATTTT.

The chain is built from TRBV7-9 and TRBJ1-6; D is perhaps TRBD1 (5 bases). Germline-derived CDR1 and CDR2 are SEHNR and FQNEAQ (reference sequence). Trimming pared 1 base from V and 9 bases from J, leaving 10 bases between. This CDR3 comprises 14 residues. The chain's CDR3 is CASSLDGRASPLHF. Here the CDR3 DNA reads TGTGCCAGCAGCTTAGACGGCAGGGCTTCACCCCTCCACTTT. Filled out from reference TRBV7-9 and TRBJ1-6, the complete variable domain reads DTGVSQNPRHKITKRGQNVTFRCDPISEHNRLYWYRQTLGQGPEFLTYFQNEAQLEKSRLLSDRFSAERPKGSFSTLEIQRTEQGDSAMYLCASSLDGRASPLHFGNGTRLTVT.